Presented here are 29 T cell receptor beta chains from one specimen sequenced in a study of blood T cell repertoires in COVID-19. Generated by immunoSEQ multiplex PCR, the TCRdb table keeps only in-frame clones and is missing some. This repertoire shows more than 110,000 clones, about 90% found once; its top ten account for approximately 11%. The sample taken for sequencing was peripheral blood. The receptors originated from a woman at least 80 years old with acute or convalescent COVID-19.

V and J are TRBV2 and TRBJ1-5; D may be TRBD1 (5 bases). The CDR3 loop spans 14 amino acids. The germline V and J ends were trimmed by 3 bases and 3 bases, with 9 bases remaining between them. Per germline, CDR1 SNHLY and CDR2 FYNNEI. The CDR3 protein is CASSDSGFNQPQHF. CDR3 DNA: TGTGCCAGCAGTGATTCAGGGTTCAATCAGCCCCAGCATTTT.

The chain recombines TRBV5-4 with TRBJ2-2; D is possibly TRBD1 (6 bases). The CDR3 has 15 residues. Germline loops: CDR1 SGHNT, CDR2 YYREEE (reference sequence). Trimming removed 2 bases from V and 6 bases from J, with 14 bases in between. The CDR3 nucleotides are TGTGCCAGCAGCTTTGATACCAGGGGTTCCGGGGAGCTGTTTTTT. Translated, it gives CASSFDTRGSGELFF.

This chain links TRBV6-5 with TRBJ1-1, with 9 bases lining up with TRBD1. The J segment lost 1 base and the V segment lost 8 bases, leaving 8 bases of the junction unmatched. Looked up from germline, CDR1 is MNHEY and CDR2 is SVGAGI. The CDR3 covers 15 residues. The CDR3 region is CASWGQGVGNTEAFF. CDR3 DNA sequence: TGTGCCAGCTGGGGACAGGGAGTGGGGAACACTGAAGCTTTCTTT.

This sequence joins TRBV30 and TRBJ1-5, with D tentatively TRBD1 (6 bases). Germline V gives CDR1 GTSNPN, CDR2 SVGIG (reference sequence). V lost 0 bases and J 1 base, leaving 16 bases between the germline ends. The CDR3 covers 17 residues. The CDR3 bases are TGTGCCTGGAGTGTACGGGGGGGGCTCTTAAGCAATCAGCCCCAGCATTTT. It specifies CAWSVRGGLLSNQPQHF.

This rearrangement joins TRBV7-9 to TRBJ1-2, with 7 bases fitting TRBD1. Trimming cost V 5 bases and J 3 bases; bases outside gene matches: 6. The CDR3 is 14 amino acids. Germline V lookup: CDR1 SEHNR, CDR2 FQNEAQ (reference sequence). This CDR3 is CASSVRQGDYGYTF. In DNA, the CDR3 is TGTGCCAGCAGCGTAAGACAGGGTGACTATGGCTACACCTTC. The full variable domain, with the rest looked up from reference TRBV7-9 and TRBJ1-2, is DTGVSQNPRHKITKRGQNVTFRCDPISEHNRLYWYRQTLGQGPEFLTYFQNEAQLEKSRLLSDRFSAERPKGSFSTLEIQRTEQGDSAMYLCASSVRQGDYGYTFGSGTRLTVV.

V and J are TRBV3-1 (or the pseudogene TRBV3-2) and TRBJ2-3, with D perhaps matching TRBD2 (7 bases). V was clipped by 2 bases and J by 4 bases, with 16 bases between them. The CDR3 spans 16 residues. Germline CDR1 and CDR2: LGHDT and YNNKEL (reference sequence). CDR3 protein: CASSQMPGGRADTQYF. The CDR3 nucleotides read TGTGCCAGCAGCCAAATGCCGGGGGGCCGGGCAGATACGCAGTATTTT.

The chain links TRBV7-9 to TRBJ2-1, with a weak D call TRBD2 (6 bases). Trimming took 6 bases from V and 0 from J, leaving 12 bases between them. The CDR3 totals 15 residues. Germline V gene data show CDR1 as SEHNR and CDR2 as FQNEAQ (reference sequence). This CDR3 reads CASRLSGSSYNEQFF. As DNA, the CDR3 is TGTGCCAGCAGACTTAGCGGCAGCTCCTACAATGAGCAGTTCTTC.

This clone was seen a few times. V and J are TRBV19 and TRBJ1-5, with 8 bases aligning to TRBD1. Germline V gene sequence: CDR1 LNHDA, CDR2 SQIVND (reference sequence). CDR3 size: 15 residues. The trim removed 6 bases at V and 3 bases at J, leaving 7 bases unmatched. The CDR3 region is CASSRQGFPNQPQHF. CDR3 in DNA: TGTGCCAGTAGCAGACAGGGGTTCCCCAATCAGCCCCAGCATTTT.

The J gene is TRBJ1-1, the V gene TRBV27, with D possibly TRBD1 on 5 matching bases. Trimming took 7 bases from V and 2 from J, leaving 14 bases between them. CDR3 length equals 14 residues. Germline assignment: CDR1 MNHEY and CDR2 SMNVEV (reference sequence). The CDR3 bases are TGTGCCAGCACAAGACTAGGACAAAACACTGAAGCTTTCTTT. Its translation: CASTRLGQNTEAFF.

A few counts support this clone. The DNA of the CDR3 is TGCGCCAGCAGCCTCCGGGACAGGGTTGGCTACAATGAGCAGTTCTTC. It encodes CASSLRDRVGYNEQFF. The chain combines TRBV4-1 with TRBJ2-1; 9 bases agree with TRBD1. The length of the CDR3 is 16 residues. CDR1 MGHRA and CDR2 YSYEKL come from the germline V gene. The J segment lost 3 bases and the V segment lost 4 bases, leaving 7 bases of the junction unmatched.

This chain uses TRBV5-1 with TRBJ1-5; 10 bases line up with TRBD1. The germline V gene encodes CDR1 SGHRS and CDR2 YFSETQ. J lost 5 bases, V lost 2 bases, and 1 base had no gene match. The CDR3 sequence is 14 residues long. The CDR3 nucleotides read TGCGCCAGCAGCTTCGGGACAGGGGATCAGCCCCAGCATTTT. Translated: CASSFGTGDQPQHF.

The CDR3 spells CASSVLTGTPSEQYF. In DNA, the CDR3 is TGTGCCAGCAGTGTCTTAACGGGGACTCCTAGCGAGCAGTACTTC. The V call is TRBV25-1, the J call TRBJ2-7; weak D call: TRBD2 (6 bases). Trimming took off 4 bases at V and 6 bases at J, with 19 bases between the two ends. The CDR3 is 15 residues long. Germline lookup yields CDR1 MGHDK and CDR2 SYGVNS.

The CDR3 bases are TGTGCCAGCAGGATGGGGGGGGTAAGGAAGACCCAGTACTTC. As protein: CASRMGGVRKTQYF. The chain is built from TRBV7-8 and TRBJ2-5, with 7 bases identical to TRBD2. Germline lookup yields CDR1 SGHVS and CDR2 FQNEAQ. Trimming took 6 bases from V and 6 from J; bases not matched to a gene: 10. The CDR3 is 14 residues long.

This chain connects TRBV3-1 (or the pseudogene TRBV3-2) to TRBJ2-7; maybe TRBD1 (6 bases). This CDR3 has 16 amino acids. The V end lost 6 bases, the J end lost 2 bases, and 20 bases lay between the germline ends. Germline assignment: CDR1 LGHDT and CDR2 YNNKEL (reference sequence). The CDR3 nucleotides are TGTGCCAGCAGTCCTCAGACCGGGACACAAACCTACGAGCAGTACTTC. This encodes CASSPQTGTQTYEQYF.

The V gene is TRBV2, the J gene TRBJ1-2; TRBD1 matches at 10 bases. Germline CDR1 is SNHLY and CDR2 is FYNNEI. This CDR3 contains 13 residues. After removal of 4 bases from V and 7 bases from J, the junction contained 3 bases not matched to a gene. CDR3 loop: CASSADRGAGYTF. The CDR3 coding sequence is TGTGCCAGCAGTGCGGACAGGGGGGCTGGCTACACCTTC.

The rearrangement links TRBV19 to TRBJ2-5; D gene uncertain. Between the trimmed V and J ends, which lost 3 bases and 5 bases, there was a span of 13 bases. The CDR3 is made up of 14 amino acids. Germline V gene sequence: CDR1 LNHDA, CDR2 SQIVND (reference sequence). The CDR3 reads CASSIRLGSETQYF. The CDR3, as DNA: TGTGCCAGTAGTATTCGTCTAGGTTCCGAGACCCAGTACTTC.

This chain joins TRBV3-1 (or the pseudogene TRBV3-2) and TRBJ1-2, with D unresolved. The V end lost 0 bases, the J end lost 5 bases, and 4 bases lay between the germline ends. CDR3 length: 12 amino acids. From germline, CDR1 is LGHDT and CDR2 YNNKEL (reference sequence). CDR3 nucleotides: TGTGCCAGCAGCCAAGACAGGTATGGCTACACCTTC. Its protein is CASSQDRYGYTF.

This rearrangement joins TRBV11-2 to TRBJ1-1; TRBD1 might be the D (5 bases). The CDR3 length is 16 residues. Germline V gene sequence: CDR1 SGHAT, CDR2 FQNNGV. Trimming removed 5 bases at V and 3 bases at J, with 19 bases between. The CDR3 is CASSQHQGSLHTEAFF. The CDR3 DNA reads as TGTGCCAGCAGCCAACACCAGGGCTCGCTCCACACTGAAGCTTTCTTT.

The chain couples TRBV5-1 to TRBJ1-5; D not resolved. Germline CDR1 is SGHRS and CDR2 is YFSETQ. CDR3 length: 16 amino acids. The V end was cut by 0 bases, the J end by 0 bases, with 10 bases between. Here the CDR3 DNA reads TGCGCCAGCAGCTTGGACAGCCCTTATAGCAATCAGCCCCAGCATTTT. Encoded protein: CASSLDSPYSNQPQHF.

The CDR3 nucleotides are TGTGCCTGGAGTATACGACAGGGAAGAACGGATGGCTACACCTTC. This gives the protein CAWSIRQGRTDGYTF. V and J are TRBV30 and TRBJ1-2; TRBD1 matches at 7 bases. The V gene end was trimmed by 2 bases and the J gene end by 6 bases; junction bases not matched to a gene: 12. Germline V gene data show CDR1 as GTSNPN and CDR2 as SVGIG (reference sequence). This CDR3 has 15 residues.

The chain combines TRBV9 with TRBJ1-2, with D uncertain. This CDR3 contains 16 residues. The V end was cut by 0 bases, the J end by 6 bases, with 18 bases between. Germline V lookup: CDR1 SGDLS, CDR2 YYNGEE. The CDR3 nucleotides read TGTGCCAGCAGCGTAGCTACGGGAGGGTCGGTCCATGGCTACACCTTC. This translates into CASSVATGGSVHGYTF.

The rearrangement uses TRBV27 and TRBJ2-2; 7 bases agree with TRBD1. The CDR3 runs to 12 residues. J gave up 4 bases and V 9 bases, and 2 bases lay outside the gene matches. Germline CDR1 and CDR2: MNHEY and SMNVEV (reference sequence). CDR3 residues: CARTGCTGELFF. In DNA, the CDR3 is TGTGCCAGGACAGGGTGCACCGGGGAGCTGTTTTTT.

V is TRBV12-5 and J is TRBJ1-3; D remains ambiguous. V was clipped by 0 bases and J by 0 bases, with 9 bases between them. The CDR3 covers 16 residues. Germline-derived CDR1 and CDR2 are LGHNT and FRNRAP. CDR3 in amino acids: CASGLVVTSSGNTIYF. The CDR3 nucleotides are TGTGCTAGTGGTTTGGTAGTCACGAGCTCTGGAAACACCATATATTTT.

V and J are TRBV10-3 and TRBJ2-7; D is uncertain. V lost 2 bases and J 2 bases, leaving 16 bases between the germline ends. Germline V CDR1 and CDR2: ENHRY, SYGVKD. The CDR3 loop spans 16 amino acids. CDR3 sequence (DNA): TGTGCCATCAGTGAGGGGCAGGCAGGATCAACCTACGAGCAGTACTTC. Its protein is CAISEGQAGSTYEQYF.

The chain links TRBV7-2 to TRBJ1-2; TRBD1 agrees at 8 bases. Germline V gives CDR1 SGHTA, CDR2 FQGNSA. The CDR3 totals 15 residues. V shed 5 bases, J shed 5 bases, and the junction held 10 bases outside the gene matches. The CDR3 loop is CASSPGQGAGYGYTF. The CDR3 nucleotides read TGTGCCAGCAGCCCCGGACAGGGCGCAGGGTATGGCTACACCTTC.

The chain joins TRBV19 to TRBJ1-6; 9 nucleotides agree with TRBD1. Trimming took 5 bases from V and 8 from J; bases not matched to a gene: 10. The CDR3 has 16 amino acids. Germline values: CDR1 LNHDA, CDR2 SQIVND (reference sequence). For the CDR3, the DNA is TGTGCCAGTAGTCCCTCTCCGGGACAGGGATATTCACCCCTCCACTTT. Amino acid sequence: CASSPSPGQGYSPLHF.

The chain carries TRBV11-2 and TRBJ2-5, with D possibly matching TRBD1 (5 bases). This CDR3 is built from 16 residues. Trimming cost V 5 bases and J 3 bases, with 19 bases left between them. CDR1 SGHAT and CDR2 FQNNGV come from the germline V gene. The CDR3 DNA follows: TGTGCCAGCAGCGGCCTGTGGACAAGGAATAAAGAGACCCAGTACTTC. Translated, it gives CASSGLWTRNKETQYF.

The chain employs TRBV7-9 and TRBJ1-3, with D unclear. Germline V lookup: CDR1 SEHNR, CDR2 FQNEAQ (reference sequence). The CDR3 is 14 amino acids. The germline V and J ends were trimmed by 0 bases and 3 bases, with 6 bases remaining between them. This chain's CDR3 is CASSLASVGNTIYF. The CDR3 nucleotides read TGTGCCAGCAGCTTAGCGTCCGTTGGAAACACCATATATTTT.

This clone was counted a few times. The chain links TRBV27 to TRBJ1-1; D is undetermined. This CDR3 has 15 amino acids. Germline values: CDR1 MNHEY, CDR2 SMNVEV (reference sequence). V dropped 5 bases and J dropped 1 base, with 14 bases sitting between them. CDR3 sequence (DNA): TGTGCCAGCAGTCCGAGGAAAACTGGGAACACTGAAGCTTTCTTT. It codes for CASSPRKTGNTEAFF.